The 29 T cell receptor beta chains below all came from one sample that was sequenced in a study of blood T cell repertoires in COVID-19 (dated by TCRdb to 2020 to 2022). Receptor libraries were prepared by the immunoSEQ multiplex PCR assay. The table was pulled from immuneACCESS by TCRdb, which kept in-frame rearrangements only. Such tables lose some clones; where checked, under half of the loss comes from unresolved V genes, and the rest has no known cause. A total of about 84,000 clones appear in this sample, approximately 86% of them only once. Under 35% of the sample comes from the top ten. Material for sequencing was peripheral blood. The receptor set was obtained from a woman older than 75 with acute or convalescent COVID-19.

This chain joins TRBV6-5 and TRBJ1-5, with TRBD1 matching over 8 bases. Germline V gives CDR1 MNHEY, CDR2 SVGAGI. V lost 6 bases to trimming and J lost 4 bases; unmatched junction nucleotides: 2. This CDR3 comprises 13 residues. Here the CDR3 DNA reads TGTGCCAGCAGGGACAGGGATAATCAGCCCCAGCATTTT. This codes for CASRDRDNQPQHF.

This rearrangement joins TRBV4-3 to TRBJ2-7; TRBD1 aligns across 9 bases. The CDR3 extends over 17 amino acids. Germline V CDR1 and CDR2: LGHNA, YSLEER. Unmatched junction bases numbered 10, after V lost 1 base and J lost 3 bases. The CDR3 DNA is TGCGCCAGCAGCCAAGCGTCGCCGGGACAGGGTAACTACGAGCAGTACTTC. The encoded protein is CASSQASPGQGNYEQYF.

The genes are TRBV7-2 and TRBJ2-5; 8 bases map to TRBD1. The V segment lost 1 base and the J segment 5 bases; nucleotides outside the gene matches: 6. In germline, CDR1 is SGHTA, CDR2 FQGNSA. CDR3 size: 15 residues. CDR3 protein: CASSLVAGGSETQYF. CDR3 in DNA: TGTGCCAGCAGCTTAGTTGCAGGGGGCTCGGAGACCCAGTACTTC.

CDR3 loop: CASSFGTANYGYTF. The CDR3 DNA is TGTGCCAGCAGCTTTGGGACAGCTAACTATGGCTACACCTTC. The chain employs TRBV11-2 and TRBJ1-2; 7 nucleotides line up with TRBD1. Germline V CDR1 and CDR2: SGHAT, FQNNGV. Trimming at V came to 3 bases and at J to 0 bases, leaving 1 base not matched to a gene. The CDR3 is made up of 14 amino acids.

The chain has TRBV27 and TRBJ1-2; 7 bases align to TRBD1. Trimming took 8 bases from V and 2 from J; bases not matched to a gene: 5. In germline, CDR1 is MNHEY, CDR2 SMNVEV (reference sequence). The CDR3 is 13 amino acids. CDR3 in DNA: TGTGCCAGCGCAGGGGGTTGGAACTATGGCTACACCTTC. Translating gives CASAGGWNYGYTF.

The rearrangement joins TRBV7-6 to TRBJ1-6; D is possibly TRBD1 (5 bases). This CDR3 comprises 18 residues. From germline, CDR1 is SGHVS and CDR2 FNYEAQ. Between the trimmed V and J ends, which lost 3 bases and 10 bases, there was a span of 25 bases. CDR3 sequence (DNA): TGTGCCAGCAGCTTCCCCCCCCCGGGAGGGGTGGTGCAATCACCCCTCCACTTT. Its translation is CASSFPPPGGVVQSPLHF.

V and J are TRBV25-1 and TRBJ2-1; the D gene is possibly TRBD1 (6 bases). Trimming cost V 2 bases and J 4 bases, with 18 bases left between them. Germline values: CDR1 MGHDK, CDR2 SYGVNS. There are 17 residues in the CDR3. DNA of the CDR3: TGTGCCAGCAGTGAACTACCCGGGCAGGGGCCGTACAATGAGCAGTTCTTC. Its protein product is CASSELPGQGPYNEQFF.

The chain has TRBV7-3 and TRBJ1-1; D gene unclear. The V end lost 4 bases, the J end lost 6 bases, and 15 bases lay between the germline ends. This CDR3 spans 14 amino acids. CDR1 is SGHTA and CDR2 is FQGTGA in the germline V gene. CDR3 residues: CASSSPEGSAEAFF. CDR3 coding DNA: TGTGCCAGCAGCTCCCCCGAGGGTTCGGCTGAAGCTTTCTTT.

Here the CDR3 DNA reads TGTGCCAGCAGCCGAACAGGGGACGAGACCCAGTACTTC. Its translation is CASSRTGDETQYF. The chain couples TRBV7-8 to TRBJ2-5, with 7 positions matching TRBD1. Germline-derived CDR1 and CDR2 are SGHVS and FQNEAQ. The CDR3 has 13 amino acids. After removal of 5 bases from V and 5 bases from J, the junction contained 5 bases not matched to a gene.

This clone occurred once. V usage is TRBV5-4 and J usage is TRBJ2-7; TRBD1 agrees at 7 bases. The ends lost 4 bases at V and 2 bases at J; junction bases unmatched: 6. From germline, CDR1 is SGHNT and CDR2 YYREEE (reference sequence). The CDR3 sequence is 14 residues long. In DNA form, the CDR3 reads TGTGCCAGCAGCAAGGGACAGAATACCTACGAGCAGTACTTC. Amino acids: CASSKGQNTYEQYF.

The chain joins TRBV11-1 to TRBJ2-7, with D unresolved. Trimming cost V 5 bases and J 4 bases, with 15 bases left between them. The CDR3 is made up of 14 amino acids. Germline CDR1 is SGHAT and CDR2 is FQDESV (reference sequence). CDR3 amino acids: CASSPRPEVYEQYF. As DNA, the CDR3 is TGTGCCAGCAGCCCCCGCCCCGAGGTGTACGAGCAGTACTTC.

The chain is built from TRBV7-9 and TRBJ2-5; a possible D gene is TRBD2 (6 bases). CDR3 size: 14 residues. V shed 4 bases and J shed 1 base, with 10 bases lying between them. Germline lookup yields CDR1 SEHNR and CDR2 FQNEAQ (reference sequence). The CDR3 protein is CASSSRTIQETQYF. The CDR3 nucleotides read TGTGCCAGCAGCTCCCGGACTATCCAAGAGACCCAGTACTTC.

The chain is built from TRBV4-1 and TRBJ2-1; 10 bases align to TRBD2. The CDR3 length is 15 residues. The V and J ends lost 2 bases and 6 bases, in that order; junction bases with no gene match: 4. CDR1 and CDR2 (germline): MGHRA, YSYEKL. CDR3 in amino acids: CASSQPGLAFNEQFF. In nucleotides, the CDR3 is TGCGCCAGCAGCCAACCGGGACTAGCGTTCAATGAGCAGTTCTTC.

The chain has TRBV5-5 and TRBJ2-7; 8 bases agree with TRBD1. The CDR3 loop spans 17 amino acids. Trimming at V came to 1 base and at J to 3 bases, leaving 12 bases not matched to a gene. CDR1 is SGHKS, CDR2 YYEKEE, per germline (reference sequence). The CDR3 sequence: CASSLRGSAGGFYEQYF. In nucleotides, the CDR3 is TGTGCCAGCAGCTTGAGAGGTTCGGCAGGGGGCTTCTACGAGCAGTACTTC.

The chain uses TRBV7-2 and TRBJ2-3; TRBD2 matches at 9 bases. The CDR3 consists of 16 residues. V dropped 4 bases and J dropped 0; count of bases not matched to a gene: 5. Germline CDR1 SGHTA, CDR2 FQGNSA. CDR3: CASSSRLAVSTDTQYF. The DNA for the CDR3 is TGTGCCAGCAGCTCAAGACTAGCGGTTAGCACAGATACGCAGTATTTT. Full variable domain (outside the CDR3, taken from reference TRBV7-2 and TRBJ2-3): GAGVSQSPSNKVTEKGKDVELRCDPISGHTALYWYRQSLGQGLEFLIYFQGNSAPDKSGLPSDRFSAERTGGSVSTLTIQRTQQEDSAVYLCASSSRLAVSTDTQYFGPGTRLTVL.

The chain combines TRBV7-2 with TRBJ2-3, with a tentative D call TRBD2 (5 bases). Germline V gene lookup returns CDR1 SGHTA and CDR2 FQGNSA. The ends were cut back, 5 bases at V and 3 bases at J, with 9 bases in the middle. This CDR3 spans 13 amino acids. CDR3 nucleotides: TGTGCCAGCAGCCCCGGGATGACAGATACGCAGTATTTT. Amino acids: CASSPGMTDTQYF.

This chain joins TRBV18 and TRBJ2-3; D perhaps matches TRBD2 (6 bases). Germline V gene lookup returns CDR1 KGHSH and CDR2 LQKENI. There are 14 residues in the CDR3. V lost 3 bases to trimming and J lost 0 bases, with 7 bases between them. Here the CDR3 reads CASSPEGSTDTQYF. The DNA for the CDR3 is TGTGCCAGCTCACCGGAGGGAAGCACAGATACGCAGTATTTT. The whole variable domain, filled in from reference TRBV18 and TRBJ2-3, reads NAGVMQNPRHLVRRRGQEARLRCSPMKGHSHVYWYRQLPEEGLKFMVYLQKENIIDESGMPKERFSAEFPKEGPSILRIQQVVRGDSAAYFCASSPEGSTDTQYFGPGTRLTVL.

For the CDR3, the DNA is TGTGCCAGCAGCAGAGTTACAGGGGACAATGAGCAGTTCTTC. This codes for CASSRVTGDNEQFF. V gene TRBV7-3 combines with J gene TRBJ2-1; 7 bases align to TRBD1. The CDR3 contains 14 residues. With 5 bases clipped from V and 5 bases from J, the junction kept 6 bases outside the gene matches. The germline CDR1 and CDR2 sequences are SGHTA and FQGTGA.

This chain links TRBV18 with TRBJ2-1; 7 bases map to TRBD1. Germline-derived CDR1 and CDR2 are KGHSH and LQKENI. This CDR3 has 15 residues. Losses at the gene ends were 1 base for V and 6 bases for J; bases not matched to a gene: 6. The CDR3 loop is CASSPQTGLGNEQFF. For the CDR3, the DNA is TGTGCCAGCTCACCACAGACAGGGCTGGGCAATGAGCAGTTCTTC.

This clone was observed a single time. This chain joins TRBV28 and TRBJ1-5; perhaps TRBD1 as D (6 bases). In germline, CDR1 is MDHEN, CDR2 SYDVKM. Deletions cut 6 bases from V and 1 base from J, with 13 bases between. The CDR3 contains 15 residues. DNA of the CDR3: TGTGCCAGCAGACTAGGGGGAAAGAGCAATCAGCCCCAGCATTTT. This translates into CASRLGGKSNQPQHF.

The CDR3 nucleotides are TGTGCCAGCTCACCTACTTCAGGGTCCGTCGAGACTGAAGCTTTCTTT. Its protein product is CASSPTSGSVETEAFF. The chain uses TRBV18 and TRBJ1-1, with D possibly being TRBD1 (5 bases). The germline V and J ends were trimmed by 3 bases and 5 bases, with 19 bases remaining between them. The germline CDR1 and CDR2 sequences are KGHSH and LQKENI. CDR3 length equals 16 residues.

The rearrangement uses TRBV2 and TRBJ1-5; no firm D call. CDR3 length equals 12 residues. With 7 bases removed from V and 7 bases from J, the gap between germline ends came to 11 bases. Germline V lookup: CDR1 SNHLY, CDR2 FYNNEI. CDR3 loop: CASTSERQPQHF. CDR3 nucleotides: TGTGCCAGCACCTCAGAGAGGCAGCCCCAGCATTTT.

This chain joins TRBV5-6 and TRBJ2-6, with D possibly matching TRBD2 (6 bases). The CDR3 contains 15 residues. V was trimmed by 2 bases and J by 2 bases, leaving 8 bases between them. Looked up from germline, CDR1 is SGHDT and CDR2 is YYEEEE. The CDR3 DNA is TGTGCCAGCAGCTTTCGCGGGACTGGGGCCAACGTCCTGACTTTC. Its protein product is CASSFRGTGANVLTF.

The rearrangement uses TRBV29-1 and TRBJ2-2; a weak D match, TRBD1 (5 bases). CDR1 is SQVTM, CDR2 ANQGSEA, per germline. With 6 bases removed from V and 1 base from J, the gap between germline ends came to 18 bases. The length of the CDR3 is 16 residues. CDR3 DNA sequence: TGCAGCGTCAATAAGGGTGACAGTAAGAACACCGGGGAGCTGTTTTTT. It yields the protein CSVNKGDSKNTGELFF.

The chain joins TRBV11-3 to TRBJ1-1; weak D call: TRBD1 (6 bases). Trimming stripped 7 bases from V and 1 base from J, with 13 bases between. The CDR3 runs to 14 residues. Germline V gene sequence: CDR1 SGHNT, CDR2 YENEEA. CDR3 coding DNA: TGTGCCAGCACGCCGGGGGGGCAGAACACTGAAGCTTTCTTT. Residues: CASTPGGQNTEAFF.

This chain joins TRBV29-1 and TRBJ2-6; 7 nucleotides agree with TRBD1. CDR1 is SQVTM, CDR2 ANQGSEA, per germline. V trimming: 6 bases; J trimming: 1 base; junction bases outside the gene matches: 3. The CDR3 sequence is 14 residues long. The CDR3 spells CSVVQGSGANVLTF. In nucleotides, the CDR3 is TGCAGCGTCGTACAGGGGTCTGGGGCCAACGTCCTGACTTTC.

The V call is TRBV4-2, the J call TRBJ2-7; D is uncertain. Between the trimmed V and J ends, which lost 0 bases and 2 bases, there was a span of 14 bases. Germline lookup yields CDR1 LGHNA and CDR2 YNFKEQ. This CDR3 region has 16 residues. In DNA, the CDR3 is TGTGCCAGCAGCCAAGATTTGGGCGCTCTCACCTACGAGCAGTACTTC. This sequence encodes CASSQDLGALTYEQYF.

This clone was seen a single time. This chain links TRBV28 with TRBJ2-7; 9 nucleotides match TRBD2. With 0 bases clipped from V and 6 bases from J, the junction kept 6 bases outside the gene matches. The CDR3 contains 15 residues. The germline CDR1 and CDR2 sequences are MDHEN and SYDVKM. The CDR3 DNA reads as TGTGCCAGCAGTTTATGGGCGGGAGGGACTGGCGAGCAGTACTTC. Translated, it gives CASSLWAGGTGEQYF. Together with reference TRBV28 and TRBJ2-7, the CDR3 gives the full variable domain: DVKVTQSSRYLVKRTGEKVFLECVQDMDHENMFWYRQDPGLGLRLIYFSYDVKMKEKGDIPEGYSVSREKKERFSLILESASTNQTSMYLCASSLWAGGTGEQYFGPGTRLTVT.

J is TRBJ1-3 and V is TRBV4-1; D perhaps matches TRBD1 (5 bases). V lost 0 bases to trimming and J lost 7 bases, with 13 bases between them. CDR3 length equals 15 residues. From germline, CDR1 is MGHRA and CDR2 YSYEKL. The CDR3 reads CASSQDWQGVNTIYF. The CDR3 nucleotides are TGCGCCAGCAGCCAAGATTGGCAGGGTGTGAACACCATATATTTT.